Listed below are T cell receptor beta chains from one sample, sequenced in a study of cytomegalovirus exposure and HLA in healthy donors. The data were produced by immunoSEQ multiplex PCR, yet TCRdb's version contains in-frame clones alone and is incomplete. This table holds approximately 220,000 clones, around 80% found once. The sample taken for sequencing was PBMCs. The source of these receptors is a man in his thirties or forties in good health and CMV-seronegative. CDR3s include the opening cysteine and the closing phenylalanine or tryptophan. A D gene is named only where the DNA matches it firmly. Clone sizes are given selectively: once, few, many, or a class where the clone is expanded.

TGTGCCAGCAGCTTGCCGGGACAGGGGTCCCACGAGCAGTACTTC CASSLPGQGSHEQYF TRBJ2-7 TRBV5-4 TRBD1 NA
TGTGCCAGCAGTCCGCCCCAGTTGAACACTGAAGCTTTCTTT CASSPPQLNTEAFF TRBJ1-1 TRBV28 NA NA
TGTGCCAGTAGACAGTCTAATGAAAAACTGTTTTTT CASRQSNEKLFF TRBJ1-4 TRBV28 NA NA
TGCGCCAGCAGCCAAGTCAATCGGGCCTACGAGCAGTACTTC CASSQVNRAYEQYF TRBJ2-7 TRBV4-3 NA once
TGTGCCAGCAGCGTAGGGACTAGAGGTTGGGAGCAGTTCTTC CASSVGTRGWEQFF TRBJ2-1 TRBV9 TRBD2 NA
TGCGCCAGCAGCTCCATAGCGGGGGCCGGGGAGCTGTTTTTT CASSSIAGAGELFF TRBJ2-2 TRBV5-1 TRBD2 NA
TGCGCCAGCGGCGAGAGGAGCGCCAACTACGAGCAGTACTTC CASGERSANYEQYF TRBJ2-7 TRBV5-1 NA NA
TGTGCCAGCTCACCTGACAGGGGCAACACCGGGGAGCTGTTTTTT CASSPDRGNTGELFF TRBJ2-2 TRBV18 TRBD1 NA
TGTGCCAGCAGCTTACAGGGGGCGCCTGACACTGAAGCTTTCTTT CASSLQGAPDTEAFF TRBJ1-1 TRBV7-6 TRBD1 NA
TGTGCCAGTGTCCCGGGACTCCGCTACAATGAGCAGTTCTTC CASVPGLRYNEQFF TRBJ2-1 TRBV28 NA NA
TGTGCCAGCAGCCTCGGGGGGGACGAGCAGTACTTC CASSLGGDEQYF TRBJ2-7 TRBV5-6 TRBD2 NA
TGTGCCAGCAGTGAACAGGGGGGGACCCAGTACTTC CASSEQGGTQYF TRBJ2-5 TRBV6-1 NA NA
TGTGCCAGTAGCGGTGGGGACAGGGGGCGACCTTACTATGGCTACACCTTC CASSGGDRGRPYYGYTF TRBJ1-2 TRBV19 TRBD1 once
TGTGCCAGCGGCGATAGGCGGACCGGGGAGCTGTTTTTT CASGDRRTGELFF TRBJ2-2 TRBV2 NA NA
TGTGCCAGCACTTCACCGGGACAGGGGCACGAGCAGTACTTC CASTSPGQGHEQYF TRBJ2-7 TRBV27 TRBD1 NA
TGTGCCAGCAGCTTACCGGGGGGGCTGAGAGATACGCAGTATTTT CASSLPGGLRDTQYF TRBJ2-3 TRBV7-2 TRBD2 NA
TGTGCCAGCAGCGACCGGCGACAGGGGGCGGGGAATGAGCAGTTCTTC CASSDRRQGAGNEQFF TRBJ2-1 TRBV7-2 TRBD1 NA
TGTGCCAGCAGCTTGGAACAGGGGCCCTACAATGAGCAGTTCTTC CASSLEQGPYNEQFF TRBJ2-1 TRBV5-5 TRBD1 NA
TGCGCCAGCAGGCCGGGACACCTGTCTGGACAGCCCCAGCATTTT CASRPGHLSGQPQHF TRBJ1-5 TRBV10-1 NA NA
TGTGCTAGCAGCTTAGCGGGGGAGGTAGATACGCAGTATTTT CASSLAGEVDTQYF TRBJ2-3 TRBV7-7 TRBD2 NA
TGTGCCAGTGGACAGGAAACCACAGATACGCAGTATTTT CASGQETTDTQYF TRBJ2-3 TRBV6-1 TRBD1 NA
TGTGCCAGCAGCCCTGGGGGGTCCTACGAGCAGTACTTC CASSPGGSYEQYF TRBJ2-7 TRBV5-6 NA NA
TGCGCCAGCAGCTTGGCCAAGGGGACAGCGAACACTGAAGCTTTCTTT CASSLAKGTANTEAFF TRBJ1-1 TRBV5-1 TRBD1 NA
TGCGCCAGCAGCCAAGAGGACCGGCGGGTGGGGGCGGACTATGGCTACACCTTC CASSQEDRRVGADYGYTF TRBJ1-2 TRBV4-1 NA NA
TGCGCCAGCAGCCGGGGACAGCACATGAACACTGAAGCTTTCTTT CASSRGQHMNTEAFF TRBJ1-1 TRBV5-1 TRBD1 NA
TGTGCCAGCAGCTTCCGACAACGCCCCACGGCTGAAGCTTTCTTT CASSFRQRPTAEAFF TRBJ1-1 TRBV27 NA NA
TGTGCCAGCAGCTTAGACAGCACCAGCACAGATACGCAGTATTTT CASSLDSTSTDTQYF TRBJ2-3 TRBV5-4 NA NA
TGTGCCAGCAGCTCCGGGGGGGGCGTCACGTACACTGAAGCTTTCTTT CASSSGGGVTYTEAFF TRBJ1-1 TRBV7-9 NA NA
TGTGCCAGCAGCCCTGGACAGCCCTACAATGAGCAGTTCTTC CASSPGQPYNEQFF TRBJ2-1 TRBV7-9 NA NA
TGTGCCACCAGCAGGCCCCCTGTGGGCTGGCAGACCCAGTACTTC CATSRPPVGWQTQYF TRBJ2-5 TRBV15 NA NA
TGCGCCAGCAGCTTACGACAGGGGGTATACAATGAGCAGTTCTTC CASSLRQGVYNEQFF TRBJ2-1 TRBV5-1 TRBD1 NA
TGTGCCAGCAGTTCCGGGACTAGTAACACCGGGGAGCTGTTTTTT CASSSGTSNTGELFF TRBJ2-2 TRBV28 TRBD2 NA